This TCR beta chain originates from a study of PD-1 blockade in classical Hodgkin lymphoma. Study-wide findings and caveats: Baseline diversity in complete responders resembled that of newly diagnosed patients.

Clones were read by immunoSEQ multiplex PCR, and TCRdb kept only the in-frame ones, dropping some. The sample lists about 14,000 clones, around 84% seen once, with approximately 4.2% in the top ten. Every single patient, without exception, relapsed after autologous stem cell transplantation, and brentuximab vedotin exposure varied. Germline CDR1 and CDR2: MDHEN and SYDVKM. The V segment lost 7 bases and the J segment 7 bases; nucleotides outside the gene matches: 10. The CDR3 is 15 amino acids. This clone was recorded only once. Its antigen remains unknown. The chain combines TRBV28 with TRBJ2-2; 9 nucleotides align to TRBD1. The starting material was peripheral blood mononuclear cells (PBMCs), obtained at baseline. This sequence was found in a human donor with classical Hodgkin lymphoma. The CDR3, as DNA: TGTGCCAGCAAGGGTCCGGGACAGGGTTACGGGGAGCTGTTTTTT. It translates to CASKGPGQGYGELFF.